A single sample is the source of the 24 T cell receptor beta chains below, sequenced in a study of molecular identifiers for immune sequencing clone quantification. TCRdb called the PCR reads again in MiXCR, with one record for every CDR3 protein. Counted here are about 510,000 distinct CDR3 sequences, about a fifth occurring once; the ten biggest clones make up 0.84%. Sequencing used naive CD8+ T cells from blood, with Jurkat cell RNA spiked in. Specified subset: FACS-sorted CD8+CD4-CCR7+CD45RA+ naive T cells. The receptors originated from a human donor in good health. Some libraries in this study had Jurkat cell RNA spiked in.

V usage is TRBV5-1 and J usage is TRBJ2-7; either TRBD1 or TRBD2 may fit D (5 bases each). The CDR3 has 18 residues. The germline V gene encodes CDR1 SGHRS and CDR2 YFSETQ. V was trimmed by 4 bases and J by 2 bases, leaving 25 bases between them. CDR3 residues: CASSTFFSGGAIPYEQYF. The CDR3 DNA follows: TGCGCCAGCAGCACATTCTTTTCTGGGGGAGCGATACCCTACGAGCAGTACTTC.

In DNA form, the CDR3 reads TGTGCCAGCAGCTCCAGAAGGGAAGCGGCTAGCACAGATACGCAGTATTTT. Encoded protein: CASSSRREAASTDTQYF. The chain has TRBV11-2 and TRBJ2-3; a weak D match, TRBD2 (5 bases). The CDR3 has 17 residues. Per the germline V gene, CDR1 is SGHAT and CDR2 is FQNNGV. V was cut by 4 bases and J by 0 bases, with 17 bases left in between.

The CDR3 here is CASSIDLGSEQYF. The CDR3 DNA sequence: TGTGCCAGTAGTATAGATCTTGGTAGCGAGCAGTACTTC. The chain links TRBV19 to TRBJ2-7; D call uncertain. Trimming left V 0 bases short and J 6 bases short, with 9 bases between. In germline, CDR1 is LNHDA, CDR2 SQIVND (reference sequence). This CDR3 has 13 amino acids.

There are many counts of this clonotype. The CDR3: CASRSRRTNTEAFF. In DNA, the CDR3 is TGTGCCAGCAGGAGCCGGAGGACGAACACTGAAGCTTTCTTT. The genes are TRBV12-3 or TRBV12-4 and TRBJ1-1; unclear D gene. The V gene lost 6 bases and the J gene lost 1 base, with 12 bases spanning the gap. The CDR3 loop spans 14 amino acids.

This clonotype was seen a handful of times. The CDR3 nucleotides are TGTGCCAGCAGCAAATACATAATCGGGACAGGGCACCCTTTAGGAGATACGCAGTATTTT. Protein sequence: CASSKYIIGTGHPLGDTQYF. V usage is TRBV21-1 and J usage is TRBJ2-3; the table assigns TRBD1, which was not confirmed against the DNA. TRBV21-1 is termed a pseudogene. The CDR3 is 20 residues long.

The table lists this clonotype with many counts. The chain carries TRBV20-1 and TRBJ2-3, with 11 bases that match TRBD1. The CDR3 covers 15 residues. Per the germline V gene, CDR1 is DFQATT and CDR2 is SNEGSKA (reference sequence). After removal of 2 bases from V and 6 bases from J, the junction contained 7 bases not matched to a gene. The CDR3 DNA reads TGCAGTGCTAGATCGGACAGGGGGCTCCGGGATACGCAGTATTTT. Protein product: CSARSDRGLRDTQYF.

Note on this clonotype: The junction departs from germline at one end; a sequencing error may be responsible. This chain uses TRBV7-9 with TRBJ2-5; D possibly uses TRBD1 or TRBD2 (6 bases each). Germline lookup yields CDR1 SEHNR and CDR2 FQNEAQ (reference sequence). The CDR3 spans 16 residues. The CDR3 spells CAIRMGRGAKRETQHF. The CDR3 DNA sequence: TGTGCCATCAGGATGGGCAGGGGCGCTAAACGGGAGACCCAGCACTTC.

In this sample, this clonotype turned up many times. This chain connects TRBV7-9 to TRBJ2-7; 9 nucleotides match TRBD1. Germline V gene sequence: CDR1 SEHNR, CDR2 FQNEAQ (reference sequence). This CDR3 is built from 14 residues. The J segment lost 2 bases and the V segment lost 4 bases, leaving 3 bases of the junction unmatched. CDR3 amino acids: CASSSGDRAYEQYF. CDR3 DNA sequence: TGTGCCAGCAGCTCTGGGGACAGGGCCTACGAGCAGTACTTC.

This clonotype has ten or more counts. This chain links TRBV12-3 or TRBV12-4 with TRBJ2-1, with no clear D. V was cut by 3 bases and J by 5 bases, with 8 bases left in between. This CDR3 is 13 amino acids long. CDR3 loop: CASSFWENNEQFF. CDR3 in DNA: TGTGCCAGCAGTTTTTGGGAAAACAATGAGCAGTTCTTC.

This clonotype was detected a few times. The V and J genes are TRBV6-2 or TRBV6-3 and TRBJ1-5; D is perhaps TRBD1 (5 bases). The CDR3 sequence is 15 residues long. Germline CDR1 MNHEY, CDR2 SVGEGT. Trimming removed 0 bases from V and 7 bases from J, with 13 bases in between. CDR3 loop: CASSYSSLGGQPQHF. The CDR3, as DNA: TGTGCCAGCAGTTACTCGAGTCTGGGGGGGCAGCCCCAGCATTTT.

This clonotype is a singleton in its sample. Given the absence of the conserved phenylalanine or tryptophan at the CDR3 end, a read error is likely. This chain uses TRBV6-5 with TRBJ1-1, with TRBD1 as a possible D gene (6 bases). Trimming took 6 bases from V and 4 from J, leaving 9 bases between them. The CDR3 covers 12 residues. CDR1 is MNHEY, CDR2 SVGAGI, per germline. This CDR3 reads CASRRGGTEAFL. CDR3 coding DNA: TGTGCCAGCAGAAGGGGGGGCACTGAAGCTTTCCTT.

CDR3 sequence reads: CASSHPTSGKYEQYF. For the CDR3, the DNA is TGTGCCAGCAGCCACCCGACTAGCGGAAAGTACGAGCAGTACTTC. The chain employs TRBV3-1 and TRBJ2-7, with TRBD2 matching over 9 bases. This CDR3 contains 15 residues. The V gene end was trimmed by 3 bases and the J gene end by 4 bases; junction bases not matched to a gene: 7. The germline CDR1 and CDR2 sequences are LGHDT and YNNKEL (reference sequence).

About this clonotype itself: A read error may account for a junction end that differs from germline. This chain links TRBV9 with TRBJ2-7, with 9 bases lining up with TRBD2. This CDR3 has 15 amino acids. The germline gives CDR1 SGDLS, CDR2 YYNGEE. The CDR3 is CVSSPEGGRVYEQYF. CDR3 DNA sequence: TGTGTCAGCAGCCCCGAGGGCGGGAGGGTCTACGAGCAGTACTTC. The full variable domain, completed using reference TRBV9 and TRBJ2-7, is DSGVTQTPKHLITATGQRVTLRCSPRSGDLSVYWYQQSLDQGLQFLIQYYNGEERAKGNILERFSAQQFPDLHSELNLSSLELGDSALYFCVSSPEGGRVYEQYFGPGTRLTVT.

V and J are TRBV7-9 and TRBJ2-5, with TRBD2 matching over 8 bases. V was clipped by 7 bases and J by 4 bases; unmatched bases: 17. Germline V gene sequence: CDR1 SEHNR, CDR2 FQNEAQ (reference sequence). There are 17 residues in the CDR3. DNA of the CDR3: TGTGCCAGCACCGAAATACCCGCGGGGGGATTAAGAGAGACCCAGTACTTC. Translated, it gives CASTEIPAGGLRETQYF.

About this clonotype: A much more abundant neighbour one base away suggests this may be a read error. The rearrangement uses TRBV20-1 and TRBJ2-2; 14 bases are a match to TRBD2. This CDR3 region has 16 residues. Germline V CDR1 and CDR2: DFQATT, SNEGSKA (reference sequence). Here the CDR3 reads CSARTSGREWTGELVF. The CDR3 nucleotides are TGCAGTGCTAGGACTAGCGGGAGGGAGTGGACCGGGGAGCTGGTTTTT.

This clonotype was seen more than once but under ten times. The genes are TRBV19 and TRBJ1-1; the D is unclear. In germline, CDR1 is LNHDA, CDR2 SQIVND (reference sequence). There are 13 residues in the CDR3. Trimming pared 6 bases from V and 1 base from J, leaving 9 bases between. CDR3 protein: CASRSRGNTEAFF. CDR3 nucleotide sequence: TGTGCCAGTAGGAGTCGGGGGAACACTGAAGCTTTCTTT.

This chain uses TRBV15 with TRBJ1-1, with D possibly TRBD1 on 5 matching bases. The V end lost 2 bases, the J end lost 3 bases, and 25 bases lay between the germline ends. The length of the CDR3 is 19 residues. Germline CDR1 LNHNV, CDR2 YYDKDF (reference sequence). The CDR3 reads CATSRIGRVYSWGYTEAFF. CDR3 bases: TGTGCCACCAGCAGAATTGGCAGGGTATATTCGTGGGGTTACACTGAAGCTTTCTTT.

A word on this clonotype: A much larger clone differs from this one at a single base, so this may be a read error. The rearrangement uses TRBV2 and TRBJ1-1; D call uncertain. The CDR3 length is 13 residues. Germline-derived CDR1 and CDR2 are SNHLY and FYNNEI. This CDR3 reads CASSEGSRTEASF. The CDR3 coding sequence is TGTGCCAGCAGTGAGGGGAGTCGGACTGAAGCTTCCTTT.

The chain links TRBV7-9 to TRBJ2-2, with 9 bases that match TRBD1. Germline trimming cut 4 bases from V and 2 bases from J; bases unmatched to any gene: 14. Germline assignment: CDR1 SEHNR and CDR2 FQNEAQ (reference sequence). This CDR3 comprises 19 residues. CDR3 in amino acids: CASSSEGTGHTINTGELFF. DNA for the CDR3: TGTGCCAGCAGCTCCGAAGGGACAGGGCACACCATCAACACCGGGGAGCTGTTTTTT.

Of note for this clonotype: A much larger clone differs from this one at a single base, so this may be a read error. The chain joins TRBV20-1 to TRBJ2-7, with 11 nucleotides matching TRBD2. Germline V CDR1 and CDR2: DFQATT, SNEGSKA (reference sequence). CDR3 length: 15 amino acids. The CDR3 is CSARDPRTSGYEQHF. DNA of the CDR3: TGCAGTGCTAGAGATCCGCGGACTAGCGGGTACGAGCAGCACTTC.

This clonotype was counted a few times. The gene calls are TRBV14 and TRBJ2-7, with D hard to call. V lost 2 bases and J 3 bases, leaving 14 bases between the germline ends. Germline loops: CDR1 SGHDN, CDR2 FVKESK. The CDR3 sequence is 15 residues long. CDR3 in amino acids: CASSQWAVKFYEQYF. CDR3 DNA sequence: TGTGCCAGCAGCCAATGGGCGGTAAAGTTCTACGAGCAGTACTTC. Full variable domain (rest looked up from reference TRBV14 and TRBJ2-7): EAGVTQFPSHSVIEKGQTVTLRCDPISGHDNLYWYRRVMGKEIKFLLHFVKESKQDESGMPNNRFLAERTGGTYSTLKVQPAELEDSGVYFCASSQWAVKFYEQYFGPGTRLTVT.

This clonotype was found a few times. This rearrangement joins TRBV4-3 to TRBJ2-1, with D possibly TRBD2 on 5 matching bases. This CDR3 contains 16 residues. CDR1 is LGHNA, CDR2 YSLEER, per germline. V lost 0 bases, J lost 4 bases, and 13 bases lay in between. CDR3 region: CASSQEGVGEYNEQFF. CDR3 bases: TGCGCCAGCAGCCAAGAGGGAGTTGGAGAGTACAATGAGCAGTTCTTC.

This clonotype was counted only a few times. The chain is built from TRBV28 and TRBJ2-3; unclear D gene. The V and J ends lost 2 bases and 0 bases respectively, with 9 bases between them. CDR1 is MDHEN, CDR2 SYDVKM, per germline. The length of the CDR3 is 15 residues. The CDR3 spells CASSLIQYSTDTQYF. The CDR3 DNA sequence: TGTGCCAGCAGTTTAATTCAGTATAGCACAGATACGCAGTATTTT.

Only a few counts were recorded for this clonotype. The chain links TRBV19 to TRBJ1-1, with 9 bases lining up with TRBD1. CDR1 LNHDA and CDR2 SQIVND come from the germline V gene (reference sequence). The J segment lost 3 bases and the V segment lost 9 bases, leaving 5 bases of the junction unmatched. This CDR3 is 13 amino acids long. CDR3 nucleotides: TGTGCCAGCTCACAGGGGGCGGACACTGAAGCTTTCTTT. As protein: CASSQGADTEAFF.